The 14 T cell receptor beta chains given below trace back to one sample, sequenced in a study of naive and memory T cell subsets. Amplification of ligated cDNA took four PCR rounds with SP2 and nested alpha and beta constant primers. Each CDR3 protein gets one entry after TCRdb re-called the 5' RACE reads with MiXCR. The sample carries tens of thousands of distinct CDR3 sequences, more than 7% recorded once. A UMI-containing oligonucleotide was joined by 3' ligation to the TCR cDNA template. The source is a male donor in good health.

V usage is TRBV18 and J usage is TRBJ2-7, with no clear D. Trimming left V 2 bases short and J 0 bases short, with 14 bases between. The CDR3 loop spans 16 amino acids. Germline V gives CDR1 KGHSH, CDR2 LQKENI. CDR3 region: CASSPRMGSLSYEQYF. CDR3 coding DNA: TGTGCCAGCTCACCAAGGATGGGTTCACTCTCCTACGAGCAGTACTTC.

This clonotype was detected a few times. J is TRBJ2-7 and V is TRBV5-1; D remains ambiguous. The CDR3 runs 13 residues. Looked up from germline, CDR1 is SGHRS and CDR2 is YFSETQ. Trimming left V 0 bases short and J 6 bases short, with 10 bases between. CDR3 DNA: TGCGCCAGCAGCTTGGGGCCGGAAGGCGAGCAGTACTTC. This encodes CASSLGPEGEQYF.

The chain recombines TRBV5-1 with TRBJ2-1; TRBD1 matches 7 bases. The CDR3 spans 14 residues. Germline loops: CDR1 SGHRS, CDR2 YFSETQ. The J segment lost 7 bases and the V segment lost 4 bases, leaving 8 bases of the junction unmatched. CDR3 coding DNA: TGCGCCAGCAGCACGGGACAGACAATGAATGAGCAGTTCTTC. Protein sequence: CASSTGQTMNEQFF.

This clonotype has only a few counts. The chain combines TRBV20-1 with TRBJ2-1, with 8 bases lining up with TRBD2. This CDR3 contains 14 residues. The germline gives CDR1 DFQATT, CDR2 SNEGSKA (reference sequence). The V gene end was trimmed by 5 bases and the J gene end by 6 bases; junction bases not matched to a gene: 9. CDR3 residues: CSAHLAGILNEQFF. CDR3 nucleotides: TGCAGTGCTCACTTAGCGGGGATTCTCAATGAGCAGTTCTTC.

This clonotype was seen more than once but under ten times. The J gene is TRBJ2-6, the V gene TRBV29-1; 10 nucleotides align to TRBD2. The J segment lost 2 bases and the V segment lost 5 bases, leaving 6 bases of the junction unmatched. Germline CDR1 SQVTM, CDR2 ANQGSEA. CDR3 length: 16 amino acids. CDR3 amino acids: CSVSSGGAPGANVLTF. The CDR3 bases are TGCAGCGTTTCGAGCGGGGGGGCCCCTGGGGCCAACGTCCTGACTTTC.

V and J are TRBV19 and TRBJ1-6, with TRBD1 matching 7 bases. V gave up 10 bases and J gave up 8 bases; unmatched junction bases: 23. The length of the CDR3 is 18 residues. CDR1 is LNHDA, CDR2 SQIVND, per germline (reference sequence). The CDR3 DNA reads TGTGCCACCTCCCGGACAGGTACAACATGGCCTACCGATTCACCCCTCCACTTT. As protein: CATSRTGTTWPTDSPLHF.

This clonotype appeared many times. This chain joins TRBV6-1 and TRBJ2-1; 12 nucleotides match TRBD2. After removal of 6 bases from V and 2 bases from J, the junction contained 14 bases not matched to a gene. Looked up from germline, CDR1 is MNHNS and CDR2 is SASEGT. The CDR3 length is 19 residues. The CDR3 loop is CASSEIVSGLAGAYNEQFF. Written as DNA, the CDR3 is TGTGCCAGCAGCGAAATAGTATCGGGACTAGCGGGCGCCTACAATGAGCAGTTCTTC.

This clonotype was picked up a small number of times. This rearrangement joins TRBV5-6 to TRBJ2-5; 8 nucleotides match TRBD2. CDR1 is SGHDT and CDR2 is YYEEEE in the germline V gene. Germline trimming cut 4 bases from V and 5 bases from J; bases unmatched to any gene: 7. This CDR3 is built from 14 residues. DNA for the CDR3: TGTGCCAGCAGCCCCGGACTAGCCCCGGAGACCCAGTACTTC. Its protein product is CASSPGLAPETQYF.

This chain connects TRBV6-5 to TRBJ1-2; the match to TRBD1 covers 7 bases. V lost 7 bases, J lost 7 bases, and 9 bases stayed unmatched. The V gene's germline CDR1 is MNHEY and CDR2 SVGAGI. The CDR3 sequence is 13 residues long. The CDR3 bases are TGTGCCAGCACCACCCAGGGGGTTGGTGGCTACACCTTC. It specifies CASTTQGVGGYTF.

CDR3 sequence reads: CASSSRTGLNSGYNEQFF. In DNA, the CDR3 is TGTGCCAGCAGTTCACGGACAGGTCTGAATTCCGGCTACAATGAGCAGTTCTTC. The V and J genes are TRBV12-3 or TRBV12-4 and TRBJ2-1; 7 bases line up with TRBD1. The V and J ends lost 4 bases and 3 bases, in that order; junction bases with no gene match: 15. There are 18 residues in the CDR3.

In its sample, this clonotype was seen a few times. A read error may account for a junction end that differs from germline. V gene TRBV19 combines with J gene TRBJ2-1; the match to TRBD1 covers 9 bases. Germline values: CDR1 LNHDA, CDR2 SQIVND (reference sequence). CDR3 size: 13 residues. The CDR3 nucleotides read TGTGCCAGTAGTGTCTACAGGGGGCGATCGGTTATCTTC. This sequence encodes CASSVYRGRSVIF. Full variable domain (outside the CDR3, taken from reference TRBV19 and TRBJ2-1): DGGITQSPKYLFRKEGQNVTLSCEQNLNHDAMYWYRQDPGQGLRLIYYSQIVNDFQKGDIAEGYSVSREKKESFPLTVTSAQKNPTAFYLCASSVYRGRSVIFGPGTRLTVL.

The chain has TRBV7-2 and TRBJ2-3; D gene unclear. Germline CDR1 SGHTA, CDR2 FQGNSA. V was clipped by 5 bases and J by 4 bases, with 16 bases between them. The CDR3 extends over 15 amino acids. The CDR3 spells CASSISTTGPDTQYF. For the CDR3, the DNA is TGTGCCAGCAGCATTAGTACGACTGGGCCAGATACGCAGTATTTT.

This clonotype was picked up a small number of times. This chain uses TRBV19 with TRBJ2-1; TRBD1 matches 8 bases. With V trimmed by 1 base and J by 0 bases, 14 bases remained unmatched. The CDR3 spans 20 residues. Germline V gene lookup returns CDR1 LNHDA and CDR2 SQIVND (reference sequence). The CDR3 nucleotides are TGTGCCAGTAGTATAGCGGCAGGGGGCTTTCTAGGGAGCTCCTACAATGAGCAGTTCTTC. It specifies CASSIAAGGFLGSSYNEQFF.

This clonotype was seen ten or more times. The chain joins TRBV2 to TRBJ1-1; D perhaps matches TRBD1 (6 bases). This CDR3 is 14 amino acids long. The germline gives CDR1 SNHLY, CDR2 FYNNEI. Trimming shortened V by 6 bases and J by 5 bases, and 16 bases separated the two germline ends. The CDR3 nucleotides read TGTGCCAGCAGCCCAGGGCGGGGGCGAACTGAAGCTTTCTTT. Its protein product is CASSPGRGRTEAFF.